Listed below are T cell receptor beta chains from one sample, sequenced in a study of immune characterization of retroperitoneal liposarcoma. One entry per CDR3 protein, called by TCRdb with MiXCR from the PCR reads. The sample records 3,000 or so distinct CDR3 sequences, under 55% being singletons. The sequenced sample consisted of tumor tissue. These TCRs come from a male donor with retroperitoneal liposarcoma. CDR3s include the opening cysteine and the closing phenylalanine or tryptophan. The order of the fields is clone size, J gene, D gene, V gene, CDR3 DNA, CDR3 protein. The D gene is left open where the match is weak. A clone size is listed for some rows: how often the clone was seen (once, few, many), or a class if it is expanded.

clone_size: once; j_call: TRBJ2-7; d_call: TRBD2; v_call: TRBV7-2; cdr3_nt: TGTGCCAGCAGCTACCCCCCCTCTAGCGGGGGCAGCTCCTACGAGCAGTACTTC; cdr3_aa: CASSYPPSSGGSSYEQYF
clone_size: medium-sized; j_call: TRBJ2-7; d_call: .; v_call: TRBV6-1; cdr3_nt: TGTGCCGCAGGAGACTACGGCTCCTACGAGCAGTACTTC; cdr3_aa: CAAGDYGSYEQYF
clone_size: medium-sized; j_call: TRBJ2-3; d_call: TRBD2; v_call: TRBV19; cdr3_nt: TGTGCCACATCGGAAACCGGGACTACGGGAGATACGCAGTATTTT; cdr3_aa: CATSETGTTGDTQYF
clone_size: .; j_call: TRBJ2-7; d_call: TRBD1; v_call: TRBV6-1; cdr3_nt: TGTGCCAGCAGTGTTCCCAGGGGGCGCGGGTCTCCCTACGAGCAGTACTTC; cdr3_aa: CASSVPRGRGSPYEQYF
clone_size: .; j_call: TRBJ2-7; d_call: .; v_call: TRBV6-1; cdr3_nt: TGTGCCACGGCGGGACTCCTCCAGGGAGAGCAGTACTTC; cdr3_aa: CATAGLLQGEQYF
clone_size: many; j_call: TRBJ1-2; d_call: .; v_call: TRBV12-3/TRBV12-4; cdr3_nt: TGTGCCAGCAGCCCCGACAGACGATATGGCTACACCTTC; cdr3_aa: CASSPDRRYGYTF
clone_size: .; j_call: TRBJ1-5; d_call: .; v_call: TRBV6-4; cdr3_nt: TGTGCCAGCAGTGGCCCTTCATGGGGGGAGAAAAGCAATCAGCCCCAGCATTTT; cdr3_aa: CASSGPSWGEKSNQPQHF
clone_size: .; j_call: TRBJ2-1; d_call: TRBD2; v_call: TRBV6-1; cdr3_nt: TGTGCCAGCATTAGCGGGGCTCTATACAATGAGCAGTTCTTC; cdr3_aa: CASISGALYNEQFF
clone_size: .; j_call: TRBJ2-1; d_call: .; v_call: TRBV6-5; cdr3_nt: TGTGCCAGCAGTTACGGGGGGAGACCTAGCTCCTACAATGAGCAGTTCTTC; cdr3_aa: CASSYGGRPSSYNEQFF
clone_size: hyperexpanded; j_call: TRBJ1-1; d_call: .; v_call: TRBV12-3/TRBV12-4; cdr3_nt: TGTGCCAGCGGCCGTGGACCAAGTGAAGCTTTCTTT; cdr3_aa: CASGRGPSEAFF
clone_size: large; j_call: TRBJ2-3; d_call: .; v_call: TRBV6-6; cdr3_nt: TGTGCCAGCAGTCCGGGTCGAGGCACGCAGTATTTT; cdr3_aa: CASSPGRGTQYF
clone_size: .; j_call: TRBJ2-1; d_call: TRBD2; v_call: TRBV4-1; cdr3_nt: TGCGCCAGCAGCCAATCTTCTAGCGGGAGCCACCACAATGAGCAGTTCTTC; cdr3_aa: CASSQSSSGSHHNEQFF
clone_size: .; j_call: TRBJ2-1; d_call: .; v_call: TRBV6-1; cdr3_nt: TGTGCCAGCGTGAGAGTCGGGAATGAGCAGTTCTTC; cdr3_aa: CASVRVGNEQFF
clone_size: .; j_call: TRBJ2-3; d_call: .; v_call: TRBV7-2; cdr3_nt: TGTGCCAGCAGCGAAGCATGGCTAGCACAAAGAGATACGCAGTATTTT; cdr3_aa: CASSEAWLAQRDTQYF
clone_size: .; j_call: TRBJ2-3; d_call: TRBD1; v_call: TRBV6-5; cdr3_nt: TGTGCCAGCAGTTACGGGGGACAGAAAGATACGCAGTATTTT; cdr3_aa: CASSYGGQKDTQYF
clone_size: .; j_call: TRBJ2-3; d_call: TRBD2; v_call: TRBV6-1; cdr3_nt: TGTGCCAGCAGTGAATTGGGAGGGCCTAGCACAGATACGCAGTATTTT; cdr3_aa: CASSELGGPSTDTQYF
clone_size: .; j_call: TRBJ2-1; d_call: .; v_call: TRBV12-3/TRBV12-4; cdr3_nt: TGTGCCAGCAGTTTAACGAGGGATTGGCACAATGAGCAGTTCTTC; cdr3_aa: CASSLTRDWHNEQFF
clone_size: medium-sized; j_call: TRBJ2-3; d_call: .; v_call: TRBV6-1; cdr3_nt: TGTGCCACCGATAAGTCTGCGGGATACACAGATACGCAGTATTTT; cdr3_aa: CATDKSAGYTDTQYF
clone_size: few; j_call: TRBJ1-6; d_call: .; v_call: TRBV6-1; cdr3_nt: TGTGCCAGCAGCCCGGGAGGGAACTTTCATTCACCCCTCCACTTT; cdr3_aa: CASSPGGNFHSPLHF
clone_size: .; j_call: TRBJ2-1; d_call: .; v_call: TRBV14; cdr3_nt: TGTGCCAGCAGCCATCACCTGAGAAGCTCCTACAATGAGCAGTTCTTC; cdr3_aa: CASSHHLRSSYNEQFF
clone_size: once; j_call: TRBJ2-4; d_call: TRBD1; v_call: TRBV5-1; cdr3_nt: TGCGCCAGCAGCGCCGAAACCGGGACAGGACTATTAGCCAAAAACATTCAGTACTTC; cdr3_aa: CASSAETGTGLLAKNIQYF
clone_size: once; j_call: TRBJ2-1; d_call: TRBD1; v_call: TRBV6-1; cdr3_nt: TGTGCCAGCAGTGAACGGGGGGACAGGGATGAGCAGTTCTTC; cdr3_aa: CASSERGDRDEQFF
clone_size: .; j_call: TRBJ2-1; d_call: TRBD2; v_call: TRBV11-3; cdr3_nt: TGTGCCAGCAGTCCAGGACTAGCGGGAAGGGAGACCCAGTTCTTC; cdr3_aa: CASSPGLAGRETQFF
clone_size: few; j_call: TRBJ2-3; d_call: .; v_call: TRBV7-2; cdr3_nt: TGTGCCAGCAGCTTTGGACAGAATAGAATCACAGATACGCAGTATTTT; cdr3_aa: CASSFGQNRITDTQYF
clone_size: .; j_call: TRBJ2-7; d_call: .; v_call: TRBV6-1; cdr3_nt: TGTGCCAGCAGACAGACCAATTTCCCTTCCTACGAGCAGTACTTC; cdr3_aa: CASRQTNFPSYEQYF
clone_size: .; j_call: TRBJ2-7; d_call: .; v_call: TRBV27; cdr3_nt: TGTGCCAGCAGTTTAGGCAAAGCGGGTTACGAGCAGTACTTC; cdr3_aa: CASSLGKAGYEQYF
clone_size: .; j_call: TRBJ2-7; d_call: .; v_call: TRBV7-6; cdr3_nt: TGTGCCAGCAGCGCCGGGACTGGGACCTACGAGCAGTACTTC; cdr3_aa: CASSAGTGTYEQYF
clone_size: .; j_call: TRBJ2-1; d_call: TRBD2; v_call: TRBV7-2; cdr3_nt: TGTGCCAGCAGCGGTAGCGGGGGGGCCGTCGATGAGCAGTTCTTC; cdr3_aa: CASSGSGGAVDEQFF
clone_size: few; j_call: TRBJ2-7; d_call: TRBD2; v_call: TRBV7-3; cdr3_nt: TGTGCCAGCAGCTTAACATTGCGGGGGGGGGGGTACAATGAGCAGTACTTC; cdr3_aa: CASSLTLRGGGYNEQYF
clone_size: many; j_call: TRBJ2-7; d_call: .; v_call: TRBV7-2; cdr3_nt: TGTGCCAGCAGCCCCGACGCGGGACTGTTTGACGAGCAGTACTTC; cdr3_aa: CASSPDAGLFDEQYF
clone_size: .; j_call: TRBJ2-1; d_call: .; v_call: TRBV7-2; cdr3_nt: TGTGCCAGCAGCATAGATACGGGAGTAACCTACGAGCAGTTCTTC; cdr3_aa: CASSIDTGVTYEQFF
clone_size: .; j_call: TRBJ2-3; d_call: .; v_call: TRBV7-6; cdr3_nt: TGTGCCAGCAGCCCCGGACCTAGCACAGATACGCAGTATTTT; cdr3_aa: CASSPGPSTDTQYF
clone_size: .; j_call: TRBJ2-1; d_call: TRBD1; v_call: TRBV6-5; cdr3_nt: TGTGCCAGCAGTTACGGGACAGGGGTCCACAATGAGCAGTTCTTC; cdr3_aa: CASSYGTGVHNEQFF
clone_size: few; j_call: TRBJ2-5; d_call: .; v_call: TRBV7-8; cdr3_nt: TGTGCCAGCAGCTTAGTGGGTCTAACTCCGACCAAGTCAAATGAGCAGTACTTC; cdr3_aa: CASSLVGLTPTKSNEQYF
clone_size: medium-sized; j_call: TRBJ2-1; d_call: TRBD1; v_call: TRBV6-6; cdr3_nt: TGTGCCAGCAGTAAAAACAGGGGGCGCGTCGCCAATGAGCAGTTCTTC; cdr3_aa: CASSKNRGRVANEQFF
clone_size: .; j_call: TRBJ2-5; d_call: TRBD2; v_call: TRBV10-3; cdr3_nt: TGTGCCATCAGTGCCGGGACTAGCGGAGAGACCCAGTACTTC; cdr3_aa: CAISAGTSGETQYF
clone_size: medium-sized; j_call: TRBJ2-1; d_call: .; v_call: TRBV12-3/TRBV12-4; cdr3_nt: TGTGCCAGCAGTTTAGGTCCGGCAGGACTCTCCCCCTACGAGCAGTTCTTC; cdr3_aa: CASSLGPAGLSPYEQFF
clone_size: .; j_call: TRBJ2-7; d_call: TRBD1; v_call: TRBV11-2; cdr3_nt: TGTGCCAGCAGCATATTAACAGGGGACGACGAGCAGTACTTC; cdr3_aa: CASSILTGDDEQYF
clone_size: .; j_call: TRBJ2-5; d_call: .; v_call: TRBV6-1; cdr3_nt: TGTGCCAGCACCCCCAGGGGTACGGAGACCCAGTACTTC; cdr3_aa: CASTPRGTETQYF
clone_size: .; j_call: TRBJ1-1; d_call: .; v_call: TRBV10-1; cdr3_nt: TGCGCCAGCAGTGAGGGCAGCCTGGCCCCAGCTTTCTTT; cdr3_aa: CASSEGSLAPAFF
clone_size: few; j_call: TRBJ2-7; d_call: TRBD1; v_call: TRBV6-1; cdr3_nt: TGTGCCAGCAGTCGACAGGGGCCTTCCTACGAGCAGTACTTC; cdr3_aa: CASSRQGPSYEQYF
clone_size: large; j_call: TRBJ2-4; d_call: .; v_call: TRBV12-3/TRBV12-4; cdr3_nt: TGTGCCAGCAGTTTCGGAGGAGAAGAGGACATTCAGTACTTC; cdr3_aa: CASSFGGEEDIQYF
clone_size: few; j_call: TRBJ2-7; d_call: TRBD1; v_call: TRBV7-2; cdr3_nt: TGTGCCAGCAGCTTAGAGGGACAGGGGCAGGGTTACGAGCAGTACTTC; cdr3_aa: CASSLEGQGQGYEQYF
clone_size: few; j_call: TRBJ2-1; d_call: .; v_call: TRBV6-1; cdr3_nt: TGTGCCAGCAGTACGGACACGTCCTCCTACAATGAGCAGTTCTTC; cdr3_aa: CASSTDTSSYNEQFF
clone_size: medium-sized; j_call: TRBJ2-2; d_call: TRBD1; v_call: TRBV6-1; cdr3_nt: TGTGCCAGCAGCTCGGACGCCGGGACAGCGAACACCGGGGAGCTGTTTTTT; cdr3_aa: CASSSDAGTANTGELFF
clone_size: few; j_call: TRBJ2-7; d_call: .; v_call: TRBV6-6; cdr3_nt: TGTGCCAGCAGTACTCCCTCGTGGGAGCAGTACTTC; cdr3_aa: CASSTPSWEQYF
clone_size: .; j_call: TRBJ2-5; d_call: .; v_call: TRBV6-7; cdr3_nt: TGTGCCAGCAGTTACAAACGGACAGACAAGAGGACCCAGTACTTC; cdr3_aa: CASSYKRTDKRTQYF
clone_size: .; j_call: TRBJ2-1; d_call: .; v_call: TRBV6-6; cdr3_nt: TGTGCCAGCAGTTACTCGAAAGCGGCCTACAATGAGCAGTTCTTC; cdr3_aa: CASSYSKAAYNEQFF
clone_size: .; j_call: TRBJ2-1; d_call: TRBD1; v_call: TRBV6-6; cdr3_nt: TGTGCCAGCAGGGCGACAGGGGGCCAAAGTTACAATGAGCAGTTCTTC; cdr3_aa: CASRATGGQSYNEQFF
clone_size: .; j_call: TRBJ2-1; d_call: .; v_call: TRBV7-8; cdr3_nt: TGTGCCAGCAGCTTAGGAGGCGGGATGAGTTACAATGAGCAGTTCTTC; cdr3_aa: CASSLGGGMSYNEQFF
clone_size: .; j_call: TRBJ2-5; d_call: .; v_call: TRBV6-1; cdr3_nt: TGTGCCAGCAGTGAAGCGCTAGCCGGGGAGCAGTACTTC; cdr3_aa: CASSEALAGEQYF
clone_size: .; j_call: TRBJ2-1; d_call: .; v_call: TRBV6-5; cdr3_nt: TGTGCCAGCAGTTACCTCCGGGCCGTCGAGACCCAGTTCTTC; cdr3_aa: CASSYLRAVETQFF
clone_size: .; j_call: TRBJ2-1; d_call: TRBD2; v_call: TRBV12-3/TRBV12-4; cdr3_nt: TGTGCCAGCAGTTTAGTAGCGGGGGGTAACAATGAGCAGTTCTTC; cdr3_aa: CASSLVAGGNNEQFF
clone_size: .; j_call: TRBJ2-3; d_call: TRBD2; v_call: TRBV6-1; cdr3_nt: TGTGCCAGCAGTGGACTAGCGGGGGGGCCAGATACGCAGTATTTT; cdr3_aa: CASSGLAGGPDTQYF
clone_size: many; j_call: TRBJ2-7; d_call: .; v_call: TRBV6-1; cdr3_nt: TGTGCCAGCAGTCCCGGGACAGGGGTTCTAGCGGGGCACAATGAGCAGTACTTC; cdr3_aa: CASSPGTGVLAGHNEQYF
clone_size: .; j_call: TRBJ2-2; d_call: TRBD2; v_call: TRBV6-1; cdr3_nt: TGTGCCAGCAGCGCCCTTCCCGCGGTAATAGCGGGAGGGCCGAACACCGGGGAGCTGTTTTTT; cdr3_aa: CASSALPAVIAGGPNTGELFF
clone_size: few; j_call: TRBJ2-1; d_call: TRBD2; v_call: TRBV7-8; cdr3_nt: TGTGCCAGCAGCTCCGGGACTAGCGTCTACGAGCAGTTCTTC; cdr3_aa: CASSSGTSVYEQFF
clone_size: .; j_call: TRBJ1-1; d_call: .; v_call: TRBV6-1; cdr3_nt: TGTGCCAGCAAAAAGGATAATCGAGTCACTGAAGCTTTCTTT; cdr3_aa: CASKKDNRVTEAFF
clone_size: .; j_call: TRBJ2-2; d_call: .; v_call: TRBV6-6; cdr3_nt: TGTGCCAGCAGTACCTCCCGTATTGCGAACACCGGGGAGCTGTTTTTT; cdr3_aa: CASSTSRIANTGELFF
clone_size: large; j_call: TRBJ2-1; d_call: .; v_call: TRBV6-6; cdr3_nt: TGTGCCAGCAGTTACCATCCCCGCGGCTCCTACAATGAGCAGTTCTTC; cdr3_aa: CASSYHPRGSYNEQFF